The 3 T cell receptor beta chains presented below share a single source sample, sequenced in a study of cytomegalovirus exposure and HLA in healthy donors. Assay: immunoSEQ multiplex PCR; the TCRdb copy retains only in-frame clones and omits some. The table has 60,000 to 65,000 clones, 95% to 97% seen once. Sequencing was carried out using PBMCs. The receptors shown here come from a woman aged 18 to 35 in good health and CMV-seronegative.

The CDR3 DNA reads TGTGCCAGCAGCCTCGGACAGCAGCCGAACACTGAAGCTTTCTTT. Encoded protein: CASSLGQQPNTEAFF. This chain joins TRBV27 and TRBJ1-1; D is perhaps TRBD1 (6 bases). V lost 6 bases and J 1 base, leaving 15 bases between the germline ends. There are 15 residues in the CDR3. CDR1 and CDR2 from the germline V gene are MNHEY and SMNVEV (reference sequence).

This chain uses TRBV5-1 with TRBJ1-1; D perhaps matches TRBD1 (5 bases). The CDR3 spans 14 residues. Deletions cut 1 base from V and 4 bases from J, with 11 bases between. Per germline, CDR1 SGHRS and CDR2 YFSETQ. The CDR3 loop is CASSLYSGGTEAFF. The CDR3 nucleotides are TGCGCCAGCAGCTTGTACTCCGGGGGCACTGAAGCTTTCTTT.

The V call is TRBV4-3, the J call TRBJ2-5, with a tentative D call TRBD2 (5 bases). Germline V gene lookup returns CDR1 LGHNA and CDR2 YSLEER. Trimming took off 0 bases at V and 5 bases at J, with 7 bases between the two ends. CDR3 length: 13 residues. The CDR3 loop reads CASSQEGDETQYF. CDR3 in DNA: TGCGCCAGCAGCCAAGAGGGAGACGAGACCCAGTACTTC.